The TCR beta chain under discussion was sequenced for a study of spatial heterogeneity in lung cancer. Study-level points and caveats: At tumor resection, ubiquitous expanded TCRs were detected in blood more often than later.

Documented time point: blood at routine non-recurrence follow-up after resection. Researchers sequenced whole RNA taken from tumor, nontumor lung or frozen PBMC without sorting. There are many counts of this clonotype. Antigen specificity is unknown. The study tagged each TCR cDNA molecule with a unique molecular identifier. TCRdb re-derived calls from the 5' RACE reads in MiXCR, one entry per CDR3 protein. The sample holds around 32,000 distinct CDR3 sequences; under 11% are singletons and the top ten take roughly 29%. Germline V gives CDR1 MNHNS, CDR2 SASEGT. There are 15 residues in the CDR3. Trimming stripped 6 bases from V and 0 bases from J, with 14 bases between.

The chain recombines TRBV6-1 with TRBJ1-1; D may be TRBD1 (5 bases). The source material was PBMCs, sampled at follow-up. The clonotype was recovered from a female donor with early-stage non-small cell lung cancer. The CDR3 is CASSFSGHVNTEAFF. In DNA form, the CDR3 reads TGTGCCAGCAGCTTTTCTGGACACGTGAACACTGAAGCTTTCTTT.